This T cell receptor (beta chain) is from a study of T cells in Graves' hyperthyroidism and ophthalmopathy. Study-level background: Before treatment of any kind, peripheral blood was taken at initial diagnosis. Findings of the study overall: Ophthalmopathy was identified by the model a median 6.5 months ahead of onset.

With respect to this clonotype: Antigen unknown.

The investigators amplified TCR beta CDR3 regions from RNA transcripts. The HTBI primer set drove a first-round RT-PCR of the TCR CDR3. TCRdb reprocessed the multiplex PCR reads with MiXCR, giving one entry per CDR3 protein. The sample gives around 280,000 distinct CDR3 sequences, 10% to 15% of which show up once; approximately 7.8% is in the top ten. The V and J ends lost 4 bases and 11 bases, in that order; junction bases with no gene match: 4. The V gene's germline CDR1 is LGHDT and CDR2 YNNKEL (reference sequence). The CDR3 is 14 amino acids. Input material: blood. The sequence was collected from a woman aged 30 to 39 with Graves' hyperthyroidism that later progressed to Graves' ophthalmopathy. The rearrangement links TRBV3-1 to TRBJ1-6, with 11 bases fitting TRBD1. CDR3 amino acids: CASSRTGGTTPLHF. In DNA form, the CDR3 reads TGTGCCAGCAGCCGGACAGGGGGCACGACACCCCTCCACTTT.